This T cell receptor (beta chain) was observed in a study of blood T cell repertoires in COVID-19. Germline V gene lookup returns CDR1 MNHEY and CDR2 SMNVEV (reference sequence). The CDR3 contains 13 residues. With 6 bases clipped from V and 7 bases from J, the junction kept 6 bases outside the gene matches. Generated by immunoSEQ multiplex PCR, the TCRdb table keeps only in-frame clones and is missing some. Of around 190,000 clones detected, 70% to 85% appear once; the ten largest clones hold approximately 3%. Specimen: PBMCs or T cells enriched from blood (not recorded which). This sequence was found in a woman aged 30 to 39 who had recovered from COVID-19. The chain combines TRBV27 with TRBJ1-3, with 7 bases matching TRBD1. As DNA, the CDR3 is TGTGCCAGCAGCACAGGGGTAGGTAACACCATATATTTT. Translating gives CASSTGVGNTIYF.